The 2 T cell receptor beta chains listed next were all sequenced from one sample in a study of technical replicates of blood from four donors. Libraries were prepared by immunoSEQ multiplex PCR; TCRdb keeps only in-frame clonotypes and omits some of them. The table lists 80,000 to 90,000 clones, roughly 94% of them singletons, with less than 0.3% in the top ten. Sequencing used T cells isolated from PBMCs. The receptors were gathered from a human donor in good health.

The chain has TRBV6-5 and TRBJ2-1; D remains unclear. V lost 0 bases, J lost 9 bases, and 6 bases lay in between. The V gene's germline CDR1 is MNHEY and CDR2 SVGAGI. This CDR3 has 12 amino acids. CDR3 DNA: TGTGCCAGCAGTTACTCTACTTTTGAGCAGTTCTTC. Its protein product is CASSYSTFEQFF.

The CDR3: CASSLQGWGNQPQHF. CDR3 DNA sequence: TGTGCCAGTAGTCTACAGGGTTGGGGCAATCAGCCCCAGCATTTT. The gene calls are TRBV19 and TRBJ1-5; perhaps TRBD1 as D (6 bases). With 5 bases removed from V and 2 bases from J, the gap between germline ends came to 13 bases. Germline assignment: CDR1 LNHDA and CDR2 SQIVND (reference sequence). The CDR3 is made up of 15 amino acids.